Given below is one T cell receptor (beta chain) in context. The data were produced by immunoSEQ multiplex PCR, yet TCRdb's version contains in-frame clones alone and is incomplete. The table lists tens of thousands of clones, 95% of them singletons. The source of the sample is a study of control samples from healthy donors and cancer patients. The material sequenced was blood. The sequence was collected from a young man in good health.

CDR3 protein: CASSTGAGPGELFF. In nucleotides, the CDR3 is TGTGCCAGCAGCACAGGGGCGGGCCCCGGGGAGCTGTTTTTT. This sequence joins TRBV28 and TRBJ2-2; 7 bases agree with TRBD1. The CDR3 extends over 14 amino acids. Unmatched junction bases numbered 7, after V lost 6 bases and J lost 6 bases. Germline assignment: CDR1 MDHEN and CDR2 SYDVKM.